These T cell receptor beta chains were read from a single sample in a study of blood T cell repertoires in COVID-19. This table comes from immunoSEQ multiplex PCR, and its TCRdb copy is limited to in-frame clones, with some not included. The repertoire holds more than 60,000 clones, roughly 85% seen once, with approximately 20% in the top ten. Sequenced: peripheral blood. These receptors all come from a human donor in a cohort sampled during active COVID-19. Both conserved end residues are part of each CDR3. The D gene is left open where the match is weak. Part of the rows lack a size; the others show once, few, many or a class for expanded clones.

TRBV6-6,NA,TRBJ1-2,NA,TGTGCCACCGGGGGGGAACAGGGAGTCTATGGCTACACCTTC,CATGGEQGVYGYTF
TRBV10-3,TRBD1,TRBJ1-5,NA,TGTGCCATCAGTGAGCCCGGACAGGGAAGAACGGGCAATCAGCCCCAGCATTTT,CAISEPGQGRTGNQPQHF
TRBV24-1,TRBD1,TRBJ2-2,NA,TGTGCCACCAGTCTCACACGAGGGGGACAGGGGAACACCGGGGAGCTGTTTTTT,CATSLTRGGQGNTGELFF
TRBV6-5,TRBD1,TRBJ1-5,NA,TGTGCCAGCAGCCGTACAGGGGGCGGGCAGCCCCAGCATTTT,CASSRTGGGQPQHF
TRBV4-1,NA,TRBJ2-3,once,TGCGCCAGCAGACCGACGGGGGGCACAGATACGCAGTATTTT,CASRPTGGTDTQYF
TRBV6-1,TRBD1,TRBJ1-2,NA,TGTGCCAGCAGTGAGACAGGGTTGGGGGGCTACACCTTC,CASSETGLGGYTF
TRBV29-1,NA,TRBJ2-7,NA,TGCAGCGCTGAGTGGCAGGGTTCCTACGAGCAGTACTTC,CSAEWQGSYEQYF
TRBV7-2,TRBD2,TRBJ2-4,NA,TGTGCCAGCAGCTTATACCGGGGAGGGGCGAACATTCAGTACTTC,CASSLYRGGANIQYF
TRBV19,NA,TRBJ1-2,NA,TGTGCCAGTAGTATTTCGAGACTTAACTATGGCTACACCTTC,CASSISRLNYGYTF
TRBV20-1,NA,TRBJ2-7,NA,TGCAGTGCTTCGAGCGGGCACGAGCAGTACTTC,CSASSGHEQYF
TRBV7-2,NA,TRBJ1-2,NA,TGTGCCAGCAGCTCGTTTAGCTATGGCTACACCTTC,CASSSFSYGYTF
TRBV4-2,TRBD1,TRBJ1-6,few,TGTGCCAGCAGCCAAGATCTCAGGGGGCGTTCACCCCTCCACTTT,CASSQDLRGRSPLHF
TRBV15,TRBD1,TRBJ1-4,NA,TGTGCCACCAGCAGACGACAGGGGGCTGAAAAACTGTTTTTT,CATSRRQGAEKLFF
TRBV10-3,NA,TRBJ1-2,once,TGTGCCATCAGTGTTTTGGGTAGCGGCTATGGCTACACCTTC,CAISVLGSGYGYTF
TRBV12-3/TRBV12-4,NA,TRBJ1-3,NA,TGTGCCAGCAGTGCGGGAAACACCATATATTTT,CASSAGNTIYF
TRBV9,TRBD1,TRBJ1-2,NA,TGTGCCAGCAGCGGCGGGACAGGAAGGTCCTATGGCTACACCTTC,CASSGGTGRSYGYTF
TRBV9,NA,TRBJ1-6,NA,TGTGCCAGCAGCGTAGATCAGGGTTTGAATTCACCCCTCCACTTT,CASSVDQGLNSPLHF